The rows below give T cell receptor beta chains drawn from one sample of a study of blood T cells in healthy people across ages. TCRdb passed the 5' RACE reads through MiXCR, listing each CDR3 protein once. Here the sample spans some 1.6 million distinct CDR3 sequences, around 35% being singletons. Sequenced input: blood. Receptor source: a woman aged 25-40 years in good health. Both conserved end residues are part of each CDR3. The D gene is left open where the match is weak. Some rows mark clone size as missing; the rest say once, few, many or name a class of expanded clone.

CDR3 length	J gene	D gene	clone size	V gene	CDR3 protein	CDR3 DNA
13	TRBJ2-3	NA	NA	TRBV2	CASSEAEQVAQYF	TGTGCCAGCAGTGAAGCGGAGCAGGTCGCGCAGTATTTT
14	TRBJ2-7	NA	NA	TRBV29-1	CSVEGGEDSYGQYF	TGCAGCGTTGAAGGGGGCGAAGACTCCTACGGGCAGTACTTC
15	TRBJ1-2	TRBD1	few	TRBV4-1	CASSQPGQVVYGYTF	TGCGCCAGCAGCCAACCGGGACAGGTTGTCTATGGCTACACCTTC
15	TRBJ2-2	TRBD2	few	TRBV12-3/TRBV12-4	CASSLLAGPAGELFF	TGTGCCAGCAGTTTACTAGCGGGGCCGGCCGGGGAGCTGTTTTTT
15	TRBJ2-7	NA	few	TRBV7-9	CASSFSVGVWYEQYF	TGTGCCAGCAGCTTCAGCGTAGGGGTCTGGTACGAGCAGTACTTC
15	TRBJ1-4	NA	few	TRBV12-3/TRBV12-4	CASSLKGGANEKLFF	TGTGCCAGCAGTTTAAAGGGGGGCGCTAATGAAAAACTGTTTTTT
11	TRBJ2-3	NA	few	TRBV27	CASKRVDTQYF	TGTGCCAGCAAGAGGGTAGATACGCAGTATTTT
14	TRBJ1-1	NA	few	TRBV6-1	CASSEGTRRTEAFF	TGTGCCAGCAGTGAGGGGACCCGGAGGACTGAAGCTTTCTTT
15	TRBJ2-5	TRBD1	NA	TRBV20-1	CSARGQENQRETQYF	TGCAGTGCTAGGGGACAGGAAAACCAAAGAGAGACCCAGTACTTC
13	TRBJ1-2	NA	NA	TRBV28	CASSLGGPRGYTF	TGTGCCAGCAGTTTGGGGGGGCCTAGGGGCTACACCTTC
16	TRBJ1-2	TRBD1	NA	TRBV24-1	CATSDPQGASDYGYTF	TGTGCCACCAGTGATCCACAGGGGGCCTCTGACTATGGCTACACCTTC
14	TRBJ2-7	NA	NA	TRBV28	CASSLILEENEQYF	TGTGCCAGCAGTTTAATTCTGGAGGAAAACGAGCAGTACTTC
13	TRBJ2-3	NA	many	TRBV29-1	CSVPMQPADTQYF	TGCAGCGTCCCCATGCAGCCCGCAGATACGCAGTATTTT
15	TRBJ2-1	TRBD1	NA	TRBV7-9	CASSGRTGKLNEQFF	TGTGCCAGCAGCGGTCGGACAGGGAAATTGAATGAGCAGTTCTTC
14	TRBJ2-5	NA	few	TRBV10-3	CTIGGTGKVETQYF	TGTACCATCGGCGGAACAGGGAAAGTCGAGACCCAGTACTTC
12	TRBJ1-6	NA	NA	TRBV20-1	CSSVADNSPLHF	TGCAGTTCAGTAGCAGATAATTCACCCCTCCACTTT
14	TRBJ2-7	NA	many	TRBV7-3	CASSPWKGSYEQYF	TGTGCCAGCAGCCCCTGGAAGGGCTCCTACGAGCAGTACTTC
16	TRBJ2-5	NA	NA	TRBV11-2	CASSLDPLLGGETQYF	TGTGCCAGCAGCTTAGATCCCCTACTAGGAGGTGAGACCCAGTACTTC
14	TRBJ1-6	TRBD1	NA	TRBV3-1	CASSPRTGDSPLHF	TGTGCCAGCAGCCCGCGGACAGGGGATTCACCCCTCCACTTT
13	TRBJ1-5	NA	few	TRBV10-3	CARVGGTRRPQHF	TGTGCCAGGGTAGGGGGGACCCGTCGGCCCCAGCATTTT
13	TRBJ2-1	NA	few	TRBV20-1	CSTAKQGRSGQFF	TGCAGTACCGCCAAACAGGGCCGGTCTGGGCAGTTCTTC
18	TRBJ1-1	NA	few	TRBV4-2	CASSQEISGHQMNTEAFF	TGTGCCAGCAGCCAAGAGATTTCGGGGCACCAGATGAACACTGAAGCTTTCTTT
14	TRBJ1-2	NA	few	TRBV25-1	CASNEYGRDRGYTF	TGTGCCAGCAATGAATATGGGAGGGATAGGGGCTACACCTTC
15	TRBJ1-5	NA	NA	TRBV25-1	CASSPGGEGIQPQHF	TGTGCCAGCAGTCCGGGAGGAGAGGGCATCCAGCCCCAGCATTTT
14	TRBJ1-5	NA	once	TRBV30	CAWSLGRGEQPQHF	TGTGCCTGGAGCCTAGGTAGGGGGGAACAGCCCCAGCATTTT
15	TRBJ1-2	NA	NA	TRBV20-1	CSVNPSPAANYGYTF	TGCAGTGTTAATCCGTCCCCTGCCGCCAACTATGGCTACACCTTC
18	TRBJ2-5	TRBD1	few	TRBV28	CASTDRDRGVKAQETQYF	TGTGCCAGCACCGACCGGGACAGGGGGGTCAAGGCCCAAGAGACCCAGTACTTC
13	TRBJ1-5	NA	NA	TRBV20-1	CSARKGRDQPQHF	TGCAGTGCTAGAAAGGGGAGGGACCAGCCCCAGCATTTT
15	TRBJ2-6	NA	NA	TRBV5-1	CAGSLGTSGANVLTF	TGCGCCGGCAGCTTGGGGACGAGTGGGGCCAACGTCCTGACTTTC
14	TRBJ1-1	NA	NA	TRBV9	CASSVAPVNTEAFF	TGTGCCAGCAGCGTAGCCCCGGTGAACACTGAAGCTTTCTTT
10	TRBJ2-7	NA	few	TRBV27	CASSFSEQYF	TGTGCCAGCAGTTTTTCCGAGCAGTACTTC
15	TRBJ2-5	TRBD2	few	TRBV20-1	CSGTRLAGTKETQYF	TGCAGTGGTACCCGACTAGCGGGGACAAAAGAGACCCAGTACTTC
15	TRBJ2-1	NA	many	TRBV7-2	CASSLVGGGPNEQFF	TGTGCCAGCAGCTTAGTGGGAGGGGGTCCGAATGAGCAGTTCTTC
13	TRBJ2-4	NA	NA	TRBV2	CASSGGRIDVQYF	TGTGCCAGCTCGGGGGGCAGGATAGACGTTCAGTACTTC
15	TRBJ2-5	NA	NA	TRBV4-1	CASSKAGYLQETQYF	TGCGCCAGCAGCAAGGCTGGCTACCTTCAAGAGACCCAGTACTTC
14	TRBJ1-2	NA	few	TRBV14	CASSQVGGVGGYTF	TGTGCCAGCAGCCAAGTTGGAGGAGTCGGGGGCTACACCTTC
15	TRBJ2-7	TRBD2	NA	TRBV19	CASSIASSGSPEQYF	TGTGCCAGTAGTATAGCGTCTAGCGGGTCACCCGAGCAGTACTTC
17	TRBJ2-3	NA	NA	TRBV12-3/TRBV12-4	CASSGGPYSGLADAQYF	TGTGCCAGCAGCGGGGGCCCCTATAGCGGGCTCGCAGATGCGCAGTATTTT
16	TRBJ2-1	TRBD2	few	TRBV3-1	CASSWEWLAGSGEQFF	TGTGCCAGCAGCTGGGAATGGCTAGCGGGAAGTGGGGAGCAGTTCTTC
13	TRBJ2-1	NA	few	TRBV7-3	CASSPSQKNEQFF	TGTGCCAGCAGCCCATCACAGAAGAATGAGCAGTTCTTC
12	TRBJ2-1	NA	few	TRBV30	CAWSLGSGEQFF	TGTGCCTGGAGCCTAGGGTCCGGGGAGCAGTTCTTC
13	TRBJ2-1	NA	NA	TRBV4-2	CASSQETDNEQFF	TGTGCCAGCAGCCAAGAAACTGACAATGAGCAGTTCTTC
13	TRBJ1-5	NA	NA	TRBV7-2	CASSLDSFSPQHF	TGTGCCAGCAGCCTGGACAGTTTTTCGCCCCAGCATTTT